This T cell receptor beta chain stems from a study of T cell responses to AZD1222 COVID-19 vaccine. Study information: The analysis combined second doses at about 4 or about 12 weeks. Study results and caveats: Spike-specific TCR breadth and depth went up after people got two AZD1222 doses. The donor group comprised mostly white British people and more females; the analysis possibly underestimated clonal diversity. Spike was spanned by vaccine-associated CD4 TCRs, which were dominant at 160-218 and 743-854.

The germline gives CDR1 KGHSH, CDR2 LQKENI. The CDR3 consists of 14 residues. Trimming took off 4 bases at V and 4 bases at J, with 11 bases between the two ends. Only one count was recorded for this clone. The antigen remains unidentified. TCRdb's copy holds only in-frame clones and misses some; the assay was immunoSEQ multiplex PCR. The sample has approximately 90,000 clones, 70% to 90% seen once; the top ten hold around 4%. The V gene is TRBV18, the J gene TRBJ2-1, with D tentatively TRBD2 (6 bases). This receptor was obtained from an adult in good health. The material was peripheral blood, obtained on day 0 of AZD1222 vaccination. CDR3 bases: TGTGCCAGCTCACTGGCTAGCGAGTACAATGAGCAGTTCTTC. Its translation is CASSLASEYNEQFF. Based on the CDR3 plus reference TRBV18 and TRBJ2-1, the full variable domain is NAGVMQNPRHLVRRRGQEARLRCSPMKGHSHVYWYRQLPEEGLKFMVYLQKENIIDESGMPKERFSAEFPKEGPSILRIQQVVRGDSAAYFCASSLASEYNEQFFGPGTRLTVL.